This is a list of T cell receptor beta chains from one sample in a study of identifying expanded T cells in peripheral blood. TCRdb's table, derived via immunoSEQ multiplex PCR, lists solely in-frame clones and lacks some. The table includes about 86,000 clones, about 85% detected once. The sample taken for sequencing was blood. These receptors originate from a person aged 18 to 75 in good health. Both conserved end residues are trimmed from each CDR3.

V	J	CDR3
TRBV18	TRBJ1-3	ASFPGSSGNTIY
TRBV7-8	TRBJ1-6	ASSLDRGNSPLH
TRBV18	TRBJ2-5	ASSPGLNQETQY
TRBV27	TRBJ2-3	ATRGVGLDTQY
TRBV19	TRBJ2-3	ASSPGDTQY
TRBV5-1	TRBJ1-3	ASSLAPDGNTIY
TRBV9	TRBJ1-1	ASSLRQGDTEAF
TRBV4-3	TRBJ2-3	ASSQGPGTDTQY
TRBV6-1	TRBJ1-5	ASRDGASRPQH
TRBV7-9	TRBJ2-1	ASSPIRPGGPPEQF
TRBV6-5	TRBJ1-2	ASRDPNSGDGYT
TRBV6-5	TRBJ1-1	ASRNPGGEAF
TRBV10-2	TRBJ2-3	ASSLGGLTDTQY
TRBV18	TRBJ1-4	ASSPPGQGGEKLF
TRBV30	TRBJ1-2	AWSLGHYT
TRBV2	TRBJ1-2	ASSYRGPHGYT
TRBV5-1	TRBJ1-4	ASSPGQGNEKLF
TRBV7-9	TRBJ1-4	ASSPGPGEKLF
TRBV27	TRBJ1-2	ASTLRAGSYGYT
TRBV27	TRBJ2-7	ASSSANSYEQY
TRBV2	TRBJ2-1	ASSEQGASSEQF
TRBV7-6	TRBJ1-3	ASTPAGQAGNTIY
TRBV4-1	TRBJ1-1	ASRGVTMNTEAF
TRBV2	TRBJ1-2	ASSENGGYGYT
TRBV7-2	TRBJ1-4	ASSPSRGQELF
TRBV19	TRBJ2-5	ASSSPGGGLAGLRETQY
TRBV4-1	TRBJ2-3	ASSQGKQSENTDTQY
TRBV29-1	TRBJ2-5	SVEDNETQY
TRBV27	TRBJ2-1	ASSLSRGYNEQF
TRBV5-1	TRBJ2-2	ASLQGDLNTGELF
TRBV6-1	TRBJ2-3	ASSGGQGGTDTQY
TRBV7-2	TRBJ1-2	ASSVNPGVGYGYT
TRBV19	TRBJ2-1	ASSIQGAYNEQF
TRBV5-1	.	ASSLGYEQY
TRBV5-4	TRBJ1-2	ASSLDRVEGYT
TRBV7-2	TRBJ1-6	ASRSRQAVGSPLH
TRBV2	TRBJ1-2	ASSIDREYGYT
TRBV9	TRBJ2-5	ASSVVGSKPGSETQY
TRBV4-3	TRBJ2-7	ASSQAGLWTDNPRAYYEQY
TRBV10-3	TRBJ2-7	AISLTGISYEQY